This TCR beta chain was obtained from a study of T cell clonality in common variable immunodeficiency. Study-wide findings and caveats: Reportedly, TCR beta sequences from common variable immunodeficiency showed fewer deletions and N-nucleotide insertions.

This clone has ten or more counts. Its antigen remains unidentified. The read terminates 3 residues ahead of where the CDR3 ends, so the germline J gene completes it. TCRdb's table, derived via immunoSEQ multiplex PCR, lists solely in-frame clones and lacks some. The sample was found to contain 20,000 to 30,000 clones, and every one recurs. CDR1 is GTSNPN and CDR2 is SVGIG in the germline V gene (reference sequence). The V end lost 3 bases, the J end lost 7 bases, and 9 bases lay between the germline ends. This CDR3 comprises 12 residues. This receptor was taken from a human donor with common variable immunodeficiency. This chain links TRBV30 with TRBJ1-4; D ambiguous. Sequencing was done on a sample of peripheral blood mononuclear cells. The CDR3 here is CAWRTTTEKLFF. The sequenced CDR3 bases are TGTGCCTGGAGGACTACCACTGAAAAA.